This T cell receptor (beta chain) was identified during a study of T cell clonotyping in hematopoietic cell transplantation. Study results and limitations: Without cell sorting, CD4 versus CD8 contributions remain unresolved. Recipient TCR diversity dropped after transplant; expanded clonotypes rose from day 30 to 180. Few recipient clonotypes overlapped donors; over 97% were de novo at given depth. Broader posttransplant TCR repertoire diversity was predicted by graft donor and pretransplant recipient Inverse Simpson Index values.

CDR1 and CDR2 (germline): SGHDN, FVKESK. V was trimmed by 0 bases and J by 4 bases, leaving 10 bases between them. This CDR3 contains 14 residues. This clone was counted once. The antigen is undetermined. Only in-frame clones appear in the TCRdb table, and some are missing; sequencing was by immunoSEQ multiplex PCR. The table records approximately 12,000 clones, less than 60% of them present only once. The sequenced material came from peripheral blood mononuclear cells. V and J are TRBV14 and TRBJ2-7; TRBD1 is a possible D gene (5 bases). This clonotype originated in a man over 45 in good health. Some clones in this sample may be carry-over from other donors' samples. This chain's CDR3 is CASSQDNRPYEQYF. The CDR3 DNA sequence: TGTGCCAGCAGCCAAGATAACAGGCCGTACGAGCAGTACTTC.